The entry that follows covers one TCR beta chain sequence. The record originates from a study of blood T cell repertoires in COVID-19. Method: immunoSEQ multiplex PCR; TCRdb's copy keeps in-frame clones and lacks some. The sample carries about 200,000 clones, 89% recorded once. The germline CDR1 and CDR2 sequences are SGHTA and FQGNSA. The CDR3 has 15 residues. Losses at the gene ends were 7 bases for V and 6 bases for J; bases not matched to a gene: 11. This sequence originates from a woman aged 40 to 55 with acute COVID-19. This chain uses TRBV7-2 with TRBJ2-2; 7 bases align to TRBD2. Sequencing input: PBMCs or T cells enriched from blood (not recorded which). Here the CDR3 DNA reads TGTGCCAGCACCCCCAGCGGGGCACCCGCCGGGGAGCTGTTTTTT. Its translation is CASTPSGAPAGELFF.